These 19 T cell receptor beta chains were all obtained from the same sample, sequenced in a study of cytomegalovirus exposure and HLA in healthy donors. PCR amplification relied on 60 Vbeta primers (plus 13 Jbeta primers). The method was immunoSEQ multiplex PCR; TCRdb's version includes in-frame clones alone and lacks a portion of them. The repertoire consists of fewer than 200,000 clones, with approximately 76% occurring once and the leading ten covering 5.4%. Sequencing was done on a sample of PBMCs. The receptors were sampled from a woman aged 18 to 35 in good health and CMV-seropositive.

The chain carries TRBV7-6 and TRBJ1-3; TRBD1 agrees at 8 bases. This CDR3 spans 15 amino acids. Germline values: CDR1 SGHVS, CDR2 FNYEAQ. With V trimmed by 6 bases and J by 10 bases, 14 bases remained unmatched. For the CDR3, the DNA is TGTGCCAGCAGGACTCCAGGGACAGGAGTAGAGACCATATATTTT. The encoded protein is CASRTPGTGVETIYF. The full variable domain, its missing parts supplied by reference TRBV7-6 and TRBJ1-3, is GAGVSQSPRYKVTKRGQDVALRCDPISGHVSLYWYRQALGQGPEFLTYFNYEAQQDKSGLPNDRFSAERPEGSISTLTIQRTEQRDSAMYRCASRTPGTGVETIYFGEGSWLTVV.

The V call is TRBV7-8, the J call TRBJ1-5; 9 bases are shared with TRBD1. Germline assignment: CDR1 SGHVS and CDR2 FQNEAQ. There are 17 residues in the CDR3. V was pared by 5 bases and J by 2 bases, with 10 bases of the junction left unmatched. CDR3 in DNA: TGTGCCAGCAGCAGCACCGGGACAGGGTTCGGCAATCAGCCCCAGCATTTT. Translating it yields CASSSTGTGFGNQPQHF. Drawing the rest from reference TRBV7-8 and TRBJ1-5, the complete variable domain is GAGVSQSPRYKVAKRGQDVALRCDPISGHVSLFWYQQALGQGPEFLTYFQNEAQLDKSGLPSDRFFAERPEGSVSTLKIQRTQQEDSAVYLCASSSTGTGFGNQPQHFGDGTRLSIL.

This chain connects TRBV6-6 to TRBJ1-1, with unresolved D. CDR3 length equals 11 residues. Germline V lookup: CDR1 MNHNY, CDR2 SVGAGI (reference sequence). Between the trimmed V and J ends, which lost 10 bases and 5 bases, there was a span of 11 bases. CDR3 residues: CATTLETEAFF. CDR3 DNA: TGTGCCACCACTCTAGAGACTGAAGCTTTCTTT.

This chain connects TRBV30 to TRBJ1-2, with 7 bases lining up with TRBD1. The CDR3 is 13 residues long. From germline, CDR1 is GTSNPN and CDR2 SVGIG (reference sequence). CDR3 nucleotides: TGTGCAGCGCCGACAGGGAGTAACTATGGCTACACCTTC. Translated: CAAPTGSNYGYTF.

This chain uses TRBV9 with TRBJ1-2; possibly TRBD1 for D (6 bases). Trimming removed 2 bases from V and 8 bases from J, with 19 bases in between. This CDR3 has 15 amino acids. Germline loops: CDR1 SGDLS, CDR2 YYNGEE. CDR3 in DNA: TGTGCCAGCAGCGTGACGGGATCCGGGACAAAGGGCTACACCTTC. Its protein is CASSVTGSGTKGYTF.

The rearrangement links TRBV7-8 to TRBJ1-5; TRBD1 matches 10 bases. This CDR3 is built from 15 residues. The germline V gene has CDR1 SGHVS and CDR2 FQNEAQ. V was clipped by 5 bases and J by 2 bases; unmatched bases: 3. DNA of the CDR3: TGTGCCAGCAGCCAGGGACAGGGGCGCAATCAGCCCCAGCATTTT. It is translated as CASSQGQGRNQPQHF.

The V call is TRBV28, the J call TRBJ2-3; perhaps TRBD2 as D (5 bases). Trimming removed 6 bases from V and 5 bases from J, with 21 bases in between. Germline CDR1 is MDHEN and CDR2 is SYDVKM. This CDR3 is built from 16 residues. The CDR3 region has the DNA TGTGCCAGCAGCCCCCCCGGTACTAGTGAGGGAGATACGCAGTATTTT. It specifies CASSPPGTSEGDTQYF. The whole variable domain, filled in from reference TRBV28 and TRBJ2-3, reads DVKVTQSSRYLVKRTGEKVFLECVQDMDHENMFWYRQDPGLGLRLIYFSYDVKMKEKGDIPEGYSVSREKKERFSLILESASTNQTSMYLCASSPPGTSEGDTQYFGPGTRLTVL.

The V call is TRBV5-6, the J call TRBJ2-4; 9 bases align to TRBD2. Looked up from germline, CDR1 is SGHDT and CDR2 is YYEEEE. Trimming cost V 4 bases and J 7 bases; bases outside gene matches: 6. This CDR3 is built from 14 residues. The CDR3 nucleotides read TGTGCCAGCAGCCGCGGGGGGGAACCCAACATTCAGTACTTC. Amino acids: CASSRGGEPNIQYF.

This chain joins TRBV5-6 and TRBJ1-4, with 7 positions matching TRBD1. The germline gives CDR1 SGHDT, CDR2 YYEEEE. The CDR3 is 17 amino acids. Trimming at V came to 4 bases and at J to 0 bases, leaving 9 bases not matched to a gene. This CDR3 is CASSRRAGGTTNEKLFF. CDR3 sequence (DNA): TGTGCCAGCAGCCGGAGGGCAGGGGGGACAACTAATGAAAAACTGTTTTTT.

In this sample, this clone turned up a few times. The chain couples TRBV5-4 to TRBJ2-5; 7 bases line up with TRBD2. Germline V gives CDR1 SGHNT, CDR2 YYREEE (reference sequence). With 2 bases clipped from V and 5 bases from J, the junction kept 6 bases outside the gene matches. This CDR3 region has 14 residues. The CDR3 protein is CASSLRAGRETQYF. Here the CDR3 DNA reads TGTGCCAGCAGCTTACGAGCGGGGAGGGAGACCCAGTACTTC.

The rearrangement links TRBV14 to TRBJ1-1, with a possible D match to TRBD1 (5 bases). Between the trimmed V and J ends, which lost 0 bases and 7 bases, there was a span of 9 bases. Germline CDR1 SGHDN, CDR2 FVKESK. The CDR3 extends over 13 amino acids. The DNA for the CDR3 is TGTGCCAGCAGCCAAGAAGGGGCAGATGAAGCTTTCTTT. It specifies CASSQEGADEAFF.

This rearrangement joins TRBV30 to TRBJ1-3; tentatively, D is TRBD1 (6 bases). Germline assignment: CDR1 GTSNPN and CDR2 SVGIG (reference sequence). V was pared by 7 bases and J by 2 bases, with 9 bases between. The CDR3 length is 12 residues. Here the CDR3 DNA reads TGTGCCTCTCACAGGGCTGGAAACACCATATATTTT. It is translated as CASHRAGNTIYF.

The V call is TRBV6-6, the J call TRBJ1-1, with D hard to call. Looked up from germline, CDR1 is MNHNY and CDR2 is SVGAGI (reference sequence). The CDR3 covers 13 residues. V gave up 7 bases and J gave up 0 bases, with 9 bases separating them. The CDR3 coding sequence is TGTGCCAGCATAGCAGTCATGAACACTGAAGCTTTCTTT. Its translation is CASIAVMNTEAFF.

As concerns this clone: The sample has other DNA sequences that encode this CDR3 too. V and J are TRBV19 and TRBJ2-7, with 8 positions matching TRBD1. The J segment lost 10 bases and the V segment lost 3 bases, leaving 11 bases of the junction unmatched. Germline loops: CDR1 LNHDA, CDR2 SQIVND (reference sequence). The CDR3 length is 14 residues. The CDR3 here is CASSMVGTGAEQYF. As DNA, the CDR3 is TGTGCCAGTAGTATGGTGGGGACAGGAGCCGAACAGTACTTC.

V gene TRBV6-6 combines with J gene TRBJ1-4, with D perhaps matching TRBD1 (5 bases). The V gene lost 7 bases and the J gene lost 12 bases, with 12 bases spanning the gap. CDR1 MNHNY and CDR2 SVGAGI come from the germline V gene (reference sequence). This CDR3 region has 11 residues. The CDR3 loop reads CASTLGGELFF. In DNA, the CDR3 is TGTGCCAGCACCCTGGGGGGAGAACTGTTTTTT.

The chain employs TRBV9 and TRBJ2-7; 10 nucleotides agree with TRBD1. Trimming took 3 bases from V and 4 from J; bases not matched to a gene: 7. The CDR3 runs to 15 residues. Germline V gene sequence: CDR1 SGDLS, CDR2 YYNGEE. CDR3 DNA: TGTGCCAGCAGCGGCTCCGGGACAGGGGCATACGAGCAGTACTTC. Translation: CASSGSGTGAYEQYF.

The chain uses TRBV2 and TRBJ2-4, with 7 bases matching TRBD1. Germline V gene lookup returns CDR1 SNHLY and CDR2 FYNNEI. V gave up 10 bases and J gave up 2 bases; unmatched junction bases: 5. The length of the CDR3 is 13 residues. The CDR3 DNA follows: TGTGCCAAAAAACAGGGGACCAAAAACATTCAGTACTTC. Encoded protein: CAKKQGTKNIQYF.

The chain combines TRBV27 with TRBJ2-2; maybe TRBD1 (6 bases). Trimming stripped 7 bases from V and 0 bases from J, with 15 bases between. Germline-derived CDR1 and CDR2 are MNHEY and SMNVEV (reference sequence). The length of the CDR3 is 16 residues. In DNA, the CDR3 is TGTGCCAGCACCGTCCTGGGACATACGAACACCGGGGAGCTGTTTTTT. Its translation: CASTVLGHTNTGELFF.

The CDR3 coding sequence is TGTGCCAGCAGTCTGACGGGTGGGGCCAACGTCCTGACTTTC. Translation gives CASSLTGGANVLTF. The chain carries TRBV28 and TRBJ2-6, with D hard to call. Trimming took off 5 bases at V and 3 bases at J, with 8 bases between the two ends. The length of the CDR3 is 14 residues. CDR1 and CDR2 from the germline V gene are MDHEN and SYDVKM.